The TCR beta chain under discussion was sequenced for a study of human T cells and chemical hapten exposure (dated by TCRdb to the early 2020s). Context from the whole study: The libraries were sequenced as a pool, and the TCR yield per sample differed mostly because of small variations in library volumes within the pool. This study followed changes in the peripheral blood TCR repertoire in vivo during primary and secondary sensitization of alopecia patients to the hapten diphenylcyclopropenone (DPC). From each blood RNA sample, both TCR alpha and TCR beta chains were sequenced. Overall study results and their limits: Repeated subsampling changed both the strength of the expansion versus patch-test correlation and the threshold at which that correlation became significant. DPC sensitization did not change how many TCRs were above 1 in 1000 frequency, and no evidence was found of alterations in global repertoire structure.

This clonotype occurred a few times. There is no known antigen for this receptor. Base qualities are not provided; no much larger clone lies one nucleotide away. Total RNA was extracted from unfractionated whole blood that had been collected in Tempus Blood RNA tubes. As TCR sequencing controls, a few healthy volunteers were used, with blood taken at day 0, 2 weeks and 6 weeks. The receptor library was made with 5' RACE. The sequencer was an Illumina MiSeq. During library preparation, unique molecular identifiers were attached to individual cDNA molecules so that TCRs could be counted quantitatively and reproducibly. The paper's processing steps were these. The median number of TCRs per sample was roughly 94,000, ranging from about 20,000 to 750,000. V, J and CDR3 annotation of the TCR reads was performed with the Decombinator software suite. To make PS versus PT1 abundance plots, every sample was subsampled to the same number of TCRs (28,000). Expanded TCRs were defined as absent before sensitization and observed at least eight times at the 2-week time point. TCRdb took the public reads, trimmed them with fastp at Q25, ran MiXCR for clone calling and kept in-frame beta chains. CDR3 protein duplicates are merged, each entry listing the most common genes and DNA. TCRdb, rather than the study authors, made the V and J calls. A total of roughly 81,000 distinct CDR3 sequences appear in this sample, more than 7% of them only once. The ten most abundant clones make up under 3% of the sample.

V loses 2 bases, J loses 0 bases, and the germline ends lie 5 bases apart. Taken from cysteine to phenylalanine, the CDR3 has 14 residues. Here the CDR3 DNA is all that survives: 42 bases in frame from base 1. CDR1 DFQATT and CDR2 SNEGSKA were looked up in the germline V gene (reference sequence). The chain links TRBV20-1 with TRBJ1-6; no D gene can be assigned with confidence. This receptor was taken from a male donor in good health. The DNA is TGCAGTGCTAGACCGAGCTCCTATAATTCACCCCTCCACTTT. This encodes CSARPSSYNSPLHF.